The next 8 T cell receptor beta chains were all read from a single sample in a study of blood T cell repertoires in COVID-19. Only in-frame clones appear in the TCRdb table, and some are missing; sequencing was by immunoSEQ multiplex PCR. The table records around 180,000 clones, more than 80% of them present only once. Sequencing was performed on PBMCs or T cells enriched from blood (not recorded which). These receptors came from a man aged 45-60 years who had recovered from COVID-19.

The rearrangement uses TRBV5-1 and TRBJ1-3; tentatively, D is TRBD1 (5 bases). CDR3 size: 15 residues. Trimming took off 2 bases at V and 0 bases at J, with 9 bases between the two ends. Looked up from germline, CDR1 is SGHRS and CDR2 is YFSETQ. The CDR3 loop is CASSFQGTSGNTIYF. CDR3 in DNA: TGCGCCAGCAGCTTCCAGGGCACCTCTGGAAACACCATATATTTT.

The V call is TRBV28, the J call TRBJ1-5; maybe TRBD1 (6 bases). V lost 7 bases and J 2 bases, leaving 15 bases between the germline ends. Germline V gene data show CDR1 as MDHEN and CDR2 as SYDVKM. CDR3 length: 15 residues. Here the CDR3 DNA reads TGTGCCAGCACCCCGTCGGGGGGCGGCAATCAGCCCCAGCATTTT. Its translation: CASTPSGGGNQPQHF.

V and J are TRBV5-1 and TRBJ2-7; 7 bases line up with TRBD1. With 0 bases clipped from V and 0 bases from J, the junction kept 3 bases outside the gene matches. The length of the CDR3 is 15 residues. Looked up from germline, CDR1 is SGHRS and CDR2 is YFSETQ. CDR3 sequence reads: CASSLGQGFSYEQYF. The CDR3 DNA is TGCGCCAGCAGCTTGGGACAGGGCTTCTCCTACGAGCAGTACTTC.

The chain carries TRBV2 and TRBJ1-2, with 12 bases fitting TRBD1. Looked up from germline, CDR1 is SNHLY and CDR2 is FYNNEI. This CDR3 has 13 residues. The J segment lost 6 bases and the V segment lost 7 bases, leaving 3 bases of the junction unmatched. Here the CDR3 DNA reads TGTGCCAGCAACCGGGACAGGGGGCATGGCTACACCTTC. Translating gives CASNRDRGHGYTF. Full variable domain (remainder filled in from reference TRBV2 and TRBJ1-2): EPEVTQTPSHQVTQMGQEVILRCVPISNHLYFYWYRQILGQKVEFLVSFYNNEISEKSEIFDDQFSVERPDGSNFTLKIRSTKLEDSAMYFCASNRDRGHGYTFGSGTRLTVV.

The chain employs TRBV19 and TRBJ1-5; D is uncertain. The length of the CDR3 is 15 residues. In germline, CDR1 is LNHDA, CDR2 SQIVND (reference sequence). V lost 8 bases and J lost 0, with 14 bases in between. The CDR3 nucleotides read TGTGCCAGTCTAAACTTGGCAGGTAGCAATCAGCCCCAGCATTTT. Its protein product is CASLNLAGSNQPQHF. Based on the CDR3 plus reference TRBV19 and TRBJ1-5, the full variable domain is DGGITQSPKYLFRKEGQNVTLSCEQNLNHDAMYWYRQDPGQGLRLIYYSQIVNDFQKGDIAEGYSVSREKKESFPLTVTSAQKNPTAFYLCASLNLAGSNQPQHFGDGTRLSIL.

This chain connects TRBV10-1 to TRBJ2-3; 11 positions match TRBD2. The CDR3 covers 16 residues. The ends lost 6 bases at V and 3 bases at J; junction bases unmatched: 8. Germline CDR1 reads WNHNN; CDR2 reads SYGVQD (reference sequence). This CDR3 is CASSSTGTSGTDTQYF. The CDR3 region has the DNA TGCGCCAGCAGCTCCACCGGGACTAGCGGAACAGATACGCAGTATTTT.

This chain uses TRBV7-8 with TRBJ1-5; D gene ambiguous. The V gene lost 5 bases and the J gene lost 0 bases, with 11 bases spanning the gap. In germline, CDR1 is SGHVS, CDR2 FQNEAQ. The CDR3 has 15 residues. The CDR3 sequence: CASSTQTSSNQPQHF. CDR3 sequence (DNA): TGTGCCAGCAGCACCCAGACAAGTAGCAATCAGCCCCAGCATTTT. Drawing the rest from reference TRBV7-8 and TRBJ1-5, the complete variable domain is GAGVSQSPRYKVAKRGQDVALRCDPISGHVSLFWYQQALGQGPEFLTYFQNEAQLDKSGLPSDRFFAERPEGSVSTLKIQRTQQEDSAVYLCASSTQTSSNQPQHFGDGTRLSIL.

The chain uses TRBV6-5 and TRBJ1-2; the D gene is possibly TRBD1 (5 bases). The V gene's germline CDR1 is MNHEY and CDR2 SVGAGI. V shed 4 bases and J shed 8 bases, with 14 bases lying between them. This CDR3 is 13 amino acids long. In nucleotides, the CDR3 is TGTGCCAGCAGTTTGGCAGGGAGGGGAGGCTACACCTTC. Protein sequence: CASSLAGRGGYTF.